A single sample is the source of the 14 T cell receptor beta chains below, sequenced in a study of blood T cell repertoires in COVID-19. Only in-frame clones appear in the TCRdb table, and some are missing; sequencing was by immunoSEQ multiplex PCR. Among 120,000 to 150,000 clones listed, around 80% were seen once. Source material: peripheral blood. All receptors derive from a man in his 60s with acute or convalescent COVID-19.

V gene TRBV7-2 combines with J gene TRBJ1-2; 10 bases agree with TRBD1. Trimming cost V 5 bases and J 6 bases; bases outside gene matches: 6. Germline V gives CDR1 SGHTA, CDR2 FQGNSA. The CDR3 covers 14 residues. The CDR3 DNA reads TGTGCCAGCAGCCGCCTAGGGACAGGGGATGGCTACACCTTC. Translating gives CASSRLGTGDGYTF. Complete variable domain (other parts from reference TRBV7-2 and TRBJ1-2): GAGVSQSPSNKVTEKGKDVELRCDPISGHTALYWYRQSLGQGLEFLIYFQGNSAPDKSGLPSDRFSAERTGGSVSTLTIQRTQQEDSAVYLCASSRLGTGDGYTFGSGTRLTVV.

The rearrangement uses TRBV6-2 or TRBV6-3 and TRBJ2-7; D is perhaps TRBD1 (5 bases). In germline, CDR1 is MNHEY, CDR2 SVGEGT. The CDR3 has 11 residues. V was cut by 5 bases and J by 5 bases, with 7 bases left in between. The CDR3 DNA reads TGTGCCAGCAGTCAGGGTAACGAGCAGTACTTC. Translating gives CASSQGNEQYF.

This clone was recorded a few times. The chain's CDR3 is CAISVNREAFF. In DNA, the CDR3 is TGTGCCATCAGTGTAAACAGAGAAGCTTTCTTT. The gene calls are TRBV10-3 and TRBJ1-1; D gene ambiguous. The CDR3 is 11 residues long. The germline gives CDR1 ENHRY, CDR2 SYGVKD. With 4 bases removed from V and 8 bases from J, the gap between germline ends came to 8 bases.

This chain connects TRBV29-1 to TRBJ1-2; D gene unclear. Trimming took off 4 bases at V and 1 base at J, with 4 bases between the two ends. CDR1 SQVTM and CDR2 ANQGSEA come from the germline V gene. The CDR3 consists of 11 residues. CDR3 in DNA: TGCAGCGTTGTTCATAACTATGGCTACACCTTC. Its translation: CSVVHNYGYTF.

The V and J genes are TRBV7-9 and TRBJ2-1; 7 bases fit TRBD1. The CDR3 contains 14 residues. With 5 bases clipped from V and 8 bases from J, the junction kept 9 bases outside the gene matches. The germline CDR1 and CDR2 sequences are SEHNR and FQNEAQ (reference sequence). In DNA form, the CDR3 reads TGTGCCAGCAGCAGTAGGGGGCTGGTCGATGAGCAGTTCTTC. It codes for CASSSRGLVDEQFF.

The chain employs TRBV20-1 and TRBJ2-5; D is unresolved. The germline V and J ends were trimmed by 3 bases and 4 bases, with 12 bases remaining between them. This CDR3 contains 13 residues. From germline, CDR1 is DFQATT and CDR2 SNEGSKA (reference sequence). The CDR3 bases are TGCAGTGCTAGTTTGAGGATCGGAGAGACCCAGTACTTC. Translating gives CSASLRIGETQYF.

The chain carries TRBV13 and TRBJ1-1; the D gene is possibly TRBD1 (6 bases). Germline-derived CDR1 and CDR2 are PRHDT and FYEKMQ (reference sequence). The CDR3 is 14 amino acids. V gave up 3 bases and J gave up 1 base, with 9 bases separating them. In DNA, the CDR3 is TGTGCCAGCAGCTTGGGACACCCGAACACTGAAGCTTTCTTT. It is translated as CASSLGHPNTEAFF.

Only one count was recorded for this clone. The chain joins TRBV11-3 to TRBJ2-1; D might be TRBD1 (5 bases). Between the trimmed V and J ends, which lost 6 bases and 6 bases, there was a span of 18 bases. The CDR3 is 15 residues long. Germline V gene sequence: CDR1 SGHNT, CDR2 YENEEA. CDR3 amino acids: CASSPEGEMANEQFF. The CDR3 bases are TGTGCCAGCAGTCCGGAAGGGGAAATGGCCAATGAGCAGTTCTTC.

V usage is TRBV24-1 and J usage is TRBJ2-1; 9 nucleotides agree with TRBD2. The CDR3 loop spans 16 amino acids. CDR1 KGHDR and CDR2 SFDVKD come from the germline V gene. Germline trimming cut 3 bases from V and 5 bases from J; bases unmatched to any gene: 7. CDR3 sequence reads: CATSDQGLAMNNEQFF. CDR3 nucleotide sequence: TGTGCCACCAGTGATCAGGGACTAGCAATGAACAATGAGCAGTTCTTC.

With regard to this clone: The same CDR3 can be traced to other DNA sequences in this sample. The rearrangement joins TRBV19 to TRBJ2-5; 11 bases match TRBD1. Germline CDR1 is LNHDA and CDR2 is SQIVND (reference sequence). This CDR3 is 13 amino acids long. V lost 6 bases and J lost 4; bases outside the gene matches: 1. CDR3 sequence: CASRDRGRETQYF. CDR3 nucleotides: TGTGCCAGTAGGGACAGGGGGCGAGAGACCCAGTACTTC. The entire variable domain, with the rest obtained from reference TRBV19 and TRBJ2-5, is as follows: DGGITQSPKYLFRKEGQNVTLSCEQNLNHDAMYWYRQDPGQGLRLIYYSQIVNDFQKGDIAEGYSVSREKKESFPLTVTSAQKNPTAFYLCASRDRGRETQYFGPGTRLLVL.

The chain is built from TRBV4-2 and TRBJ2-1; 11 nucleotides agree with TRBD2. The J segment lost 7 bases and the V segment lost 4 bases, leaving 12 bases of the junction unmatched. CDR3 length: 17 residues. Germline V CDR1 and CDR2: LGHNA, YNFKEQ. This CDR3 is CASSLSGGTSGKNEQFF. In DNA, the CDR3 is TGTGCCAGCAGCCTCAGCGGAGGGACTAGCGGTAAGAATGAGCAGTTCTTC.

The chain combines TRBV27 with TRBJ1-6; no clear D gene. The ends were cut back, 6 bases at V and 0 bases at J, with 9 bases in the middle. CDR3 size: 15 residues. Germline V CDR1 and CDR2: MNHEY, SMNVEV (reference sequence). The CDR3 region has the DNA TGTGCCAGCAGACTAGATAGCTCCTATAATTCACCCCTCCACTTT. Its translation is CASRLDSSYNSPLHF.

This sequence joins TRBV30 and TRBJ1-2; 8 bases are shared with TRBD1. Germline lookup yields CDR1 GTSNPN and CDR2 SVGIG (reference sequence). The CDR3 has 15 residues. Unmatched junction bases numbered 9, after V lost 1 base and J lost 5 bases. The CDR3 here is CAWSGTYRGKYGYTF. CDR3 bases: TGTGCCTGGAGTGGAACTTACAGGGGGAAGTATGGCTACACCTTC.

The rearrangement uses TRBV5-6 and TRBJ2-1; 7 bases align to TRBD1. The V gene end was trimmed by 3 bases and the J gene end by 9 bases; junction bases not matched to a gene: 15. The CDR3 consists of 16 residues. Per germline, CDR1 SGHDT and CDR2 YYEEEE. Here the CDR3 reads CASSSTGTAEVGEQFF. The CDR3 nucleotides are TGTGCCAGCAGCTCAACCGGGACAGCGGAGGTGGGTGAGCAGTTCTTC. The full variable domain, in which reference TRBV5-6 and TRBJ2-1 provide the parts outside the CDR3, is DAGVTQSPTHLIKTRGQQVTLRCSPKSGHDTVSWYQQALGQGPQFIFQYYEEEERQRGNFPDRFSGHQFPNYSSELNVNALLLGDSALYLCASSSTGTAEVGEQFFGPGTRLTVL.